The 27 T cell receptor beta chains reported below all come from one sample, sequenced in a study of shared clonotypes between healthy human individuals. Naive CD8 populations comprised CD45RO-negative cells positively selected for CCR7, excluding terminally differentiated effector memory CD45RA+ cells. Clones were sequenced by immunoSEQ multiplex PCR, and TCRdb holds only the in-frame ones, with some missing. Among about 600,000 clones listed, roughly 98% were seen once. The specimen was naive CD8+ T cells sorted from blood. These receptors all stem from a man between 25 and 39 years old in good health.

The rearrangement joins TRBV10-3 to TRBJ2-3; D unclear. V lost 3 bases and J lost 4, with 8 bases in between. Germline loops: CDR1 ENHRY, CDR2 SYGVKD. This CDR3 is 13 amino acids long. This chain's CDR3 is CAISDGPPDTQYF. DNA of the CDR3: TGTGCCATCAGTGATGGGCCGCCAGATACGCAGTATTTT.

The chain's CDR3 is CASRLWGSGNTIYF. The CDR3 nucleotides read TGTGCCAGCAGGCTGTGGGGATCGGGAAACACCATATATTTT. The chain employs TRBV5-4 and TRBJ1-3; D not resolved. Germline V gene data show CDR1 as SGHNT and CDR2 as YYREEE (reference sequence). The length of the CDR3 is 14 residues. V lost 5 bases, J lost 4 bases, and 13 bases lay in between.

In DNA form, the CDR3 reads TGTGCCAGCAGCAGATACAGGGGAATAATGATCGGGAACACTGAAGCTTTCTTT. It codes for CASSRYRGIMIGNTEAFF. The chain combines TRBV7-8 with TRBJ1-1, with TRBD1 identical over 7 bases. The CDR3 consists of 18 residues. Germline loops: CDR1 SGHVS, CDR2 FQNEAQ. The trim removed 5 bases at V and 1 base at J, leaving 16 bases unmatched.

CDR3 amino acids: CASSSLDHEQFF. The CDR3 nucleotides read TGTGCCAGCAGTTCCCTCGACCATGAGCAGTTCTTC. The chain couples TRBV6-6 to TRBJ2-1; D is undetermined. Germline CDR1 reads MNHNY; CDR2 reads SVGAGI (reference sequence). The CDR3 is 12 residues long. Trimming removed 4 bases from V and 8 bases from J, with 9 bases in between.

This clone was observed once. J is TRBJ1-2 and V is TRBV29-1; a weak D match, TRBD1 (6 bases). Germline V gene sequence: CDR1 SQVTM, CDR2 ANQGSEA. V was cut by 1 base and J by 5 bases, with 23 bases left in between. This CDR3 contains 17 residues. In DNA form, the CDR3 reads TGCAGCGTTGAAGGCGGTGGTAAGGGGGACGTACAGTATGGCTACACCTTC. Its protein is CSVEGGGKGDVQYGYTF.

CDR3 DNA: TGTGCCAGTAGTTTTCCGGGATCAGGCCAGTACTTC. This codes for CASSFPGSGQYF. The rearrangement uses TRBV19 and TRBJ2-5, with D possibly matching TRBD2 (5 bases). V lost 5 bases and J lost 10, with 14 bases in between. The CDR3 runs 12 residues. Germline lookup yields CDR1 LNHDA and CDR2 SQIVND (reference sequence).

The chain uses TRBV30 and TRBJ1-1, with D tentatively TRBD1 (6 bases). Trimming took 0 bases from V and 5 from J, leaving 16 bases between them. CDR1 and CDR2 from the germline V gene are GTSNPN and SVGIG (reference sequence). The CDR3 covers 15 residues. For the CDR3, the DNA is TGTGCCTGGAGTGTAGCCCCAGGGGTTGGGACTGAAGCTTTCTTT. Protein sequence: CAWSVAPGVGTEAFF.

This clone was seen once. In DNA form, the CDR3 reads TGTGCCAGCAGCTTTAGGGCTAATCAGCCCCAGCATTTT. It encodes CASSFRANQPQHF. This chain joins TRBV7-8 and TRBJ1-5; D is undetermined. Germline lookup yields CDR1 SGHVS and CDR2 FQNEAQ. The V end was cut by 3 bases, the J end by 4 bases, with 7 bases between. This CDR3 is built from 13 residues.

The CDR3 loop reads CASHQGNEQYF. In DNA form, the CDR3 reads TGTGCCAGCCATCAGGGAAACGAGCAGTACTTC. The chain uses TRBV27 and TRBJ2-7; TRBD1 is a possible D gene (5 bases). The V gene lost 8 bases and the J gene lost 5 bases, with 10 bases spanning the gap. CDR1 and CDR2 from the germline V gene are MNHEY and SMNVEV (reference sequence). There are 11 residues in the CDR3.

The CDR3 bases are TGTGCCAGTAGAGGGGAATCTATAGCGGCCGGGGGAGCGGAGACCCAGTACTTC. It is translated as CASRGESIAAGGAETQYF. The V call is TRBV19, the J call TRBJ2-5; the D gene is possibly TRBD2 (6 bases). The CDR3 length is 18 residues. Between the trimmed V and J ends, which lost 6 bases and 5 bases, there was a span of 28 bases. Germline V gene sequence: CDR1 LNHDA, CDR2 SQIVND (reference sequence).

The rearrangement uses TRBV11-2 and TRBJ2-1, with D possibly matching TRBD2 (7 bases). Germline lookup yields CDR1 SGHAT and CDR2 FQNNGV. Trimming shortened V by 5 bases and J by 8 bases, and 19 bases separated the two germline ends. CDR3 length: 15 residues. CDR3 sequence (DNA): TGTGCCAGCAGCGTAGGACTAGGGAAGGGGGATGAGCAGTTCTTC. This encodes CASSVGLGKGDEQFF.

The chain employs TRBV4-3 and TRBJ2-1; D unclear. CDR3 length equals 15 residues. V lost 4 bases to trimming and J lost 1 base, with 11 bases between them. The V gene's germline CDR1 is LGHNA and CDR2 YSLEER. CDR3 sequence (DNA): TGCGCCAGCAGCCGCGTTAGGGTTTCCTACAATGAGCAGTTCTTC. Translated: CASSRVRVSYNEQFF.

The chain links TRBV11-2 to TRBJ2-7, with 10 positions matching TRBD2. The CDR3 runs to 16 residues. CDR1 SGHAT and CDR2 FQNNGV come from the germline V gene. With 4 bases clipped from V and 6 bases from J, the junction kept 12 bases outside the gene matches. CDR3 sequence reads: CASSSRLKREGGEQYF. The CDR3 coding sequence is TGTGCCAGCAGCTCCCGACTAAAGCGGGAGGGCGGCGAGCAGTACTTC.

This rearrangement joins TRBV9 to TRBJ2-1; 8 bases align to TRBD1. The CDR3 loop spans 17 amino acids. Trimming took 0 bases from V and 1 from J; bases not matched to a gene: 6. CDR1 and CDR2 (germline): SGDLS, YYNGEE. The DNA of the CDR3 is TGTGCCAGCAGCGTAGGGGGGACAGGAGTATCCTACAATGAGCAGTTCTTC. Its protein product is CASSVGGTGVSYNEQFF.

The V gene is TRBV7-9, the J gene TRBJ1-2, with D perhaps TRBD1 (6 bases). The V end lost 1 base, the J end lost 0 bases, and 9 bases lay between the germline ends. The germline V gene encodes CDR1 SEHNR and CDR2 FQNEAQ (reference sequence). The CDR3 totals 15 residues. The CDR3, as DNA: TGTGCCAGCAGCTTAGAGGGGGACTCTAACTATGGCTACACCTTC. Its protein is CASSLEGDSNYGYTF. Together with reference TRBV7-9 and TRBJ1-2, the CDR3 gives the full variable domain: DTGVSQNPRHKITKRGQNVTFRCDPISEHNRLYWYRQTLGQGPEFLTYFQNEAQLEKSRLLSDRFSAERPKGSFSTLEIQRTEQGDSAMYLCASSLEGDSNYGYTFGSGTRLTVV.

The rearrangement uses TRBV7-8 and TRBJ1-1; 10 positions match TRBD1. V lost 1 base and J lost 4; bases outside the gene matches: 12. The CDR3 covers 18 residues. Germline CDR1 and CDR2: SGHVS and FQNEAQ. The CDR3 loop is CASSLGLTGGPLGTEAFF. The CDR3 DNA is TGTGCCAGCAGCTTAGGACTGACAGGGGGCCCCTTGGGCACTGAAGCTTTCTTT. The full variable domain, rest sourced from reference TRBV7-8 and TRBJ1-1, is GAGVSQSPRYKVAKRGQDVALRCDPISGHVSLFWYQQALGQGPEFLTYFQNEAQLDKSGLPSDRFFAERPEGSVSTLKIQRTQQEDSAVYLCASSLGLTGGPLGTEAFFGQGTRLTVV.

This chain uses TRBV30 with TRBJ2-7; maybe TRBD1 (5 bases). CDR3 length: 13 residues. V was clipped by 1 base and J by 2 bases, with 9 bases between them. Germline CDR1 and CDR2: GTSNPN and SVGIG (reference sequence). The CDR3 spells CAWSDWTTYEQYF. The CDR3 DNA follows: TGTGCCTGGAGTGATTGGACAACCTACGAGCAGTACTTC.

The chain carries TRBV4-1 and TRBJ2-7; TRBD2 might be the D (5 bases). V lost 4 bases and J 3 bases, leaving 13 bases between the germline ends. Germline lookup yields CDR1 MGHRA and CDR2 YSYEKL. The CDR3 loop spans 14 amino acids. CDR3 amino acids: CASSLARVVYEQYF. CDR3 nucleotide sequence: TGCGCCAGCAGCCTAGCGAGAGTGGTCTACGAGCAGTACTTC.

The rearrangement uses TRBV28 and TRBJ1-5; D unresolved. V was pared by 4 bases and J by 0 bases, with 10 bases between. This CDR3 has 15 amino acids. CDR1 and CDR2 (germline): MDHEN, SYDVKM. This chain's CDR3 is CASSSGLLSNQPQHF. The CDR3 bases are TGTGCCAGCAGTTCGGGTTTGCTTAGCAATCAGCCCCAGCATTTT. The whole variable domain, remainder taken from reference TRBV28 and TRBJ1-5, is DVKVTQSSRYLVKRTGEKVFLECVQDMDHENMFWYRQDPGLGLRLIYFSYDVKMKEKGDIPEGYSVSREKKERFSLILESASTNQTSMYLCASSSGLLSNQPQHFGDGTRLSIL.

The chain uses TRBV15 and TRBJ2-7, with D possibly TRBD2 on 6 matching bases. The CDR3 sequence is 14 residues long. Deletions cut 6 bases from V and 0 bases from J, with 12 bases between. Per germline, CDR1 LNHNV and CDR2 YYDKDF (reference sequence). The CDR3 bases are TGTGCCACCAGGCCGTCCGGGAGCTCCTACGAGCAGTACTTC. It is translated as CATRPSGSSYEQYF. Complete variable domain (other parts from reference TRBV15 and TRBJ2-7): DAMVIQNPRYQVTQFGKPVTLSCSQTLNHNVMYWYQQKSSQAPKLLFHYYDKDFNNEADTPDNFQSRRPNTSFCFLDIRSPGLGDTAMYLCATRPSGSSYEQYFGPGTRLTVT.

This sequence joins TRBV7-8 and TRBJ2-7; 13 positions match TRBD2. V dropped 5 bases and J dropped 2; count of bases not matched to a gene: 6. In germline, CDR1 is SGHVS, CDR2 FQNEAQ. This CDR3 spans 16 amino acids. As DNA, the CDR3 is TGTGCCAGCAGCCGTCGGACTAGCGGGAGTCCCTACGAGCAGTACTTC. Protein: CASSRRTSGSPYEQYF.

The gene calls are TRBV29-1 and TRBJ2-7; 9 bases are a match to TRBD1. Losses at the gene ends were 5 bases for V and 2 bases for J; bases not matched to a gene: 7. Germline V gene data show CDR1 as SQVTM and CDR2 as ANQGSEA. The CDR3 is 14 amino acids. CDR3 in DNA: TGCAGCGTTACATTACAGGGGGCTACCTACGAGCAGTACTTC. This sequence encodes CSVTLQGATYEQYF.

The chain recombines TRBV11-2 with TRBJ2-7, with 12 bases matching TRBD2. The CDR3 sequence is 16 residues long. Germline lookup yields CDR1 SGHAT and CDR2 FQNNGV. V gave up 1 base and J gave up 1 base; unmatched junction bases: 2. As DNA, the CDR3 is TGTGCCAGCAGCTTAGTCGGACTAGCGGGATCCTACGAGCAGTACTTC. Encoded protein: CASSLVGLAGSYEQYF.

V usage is TRBV19 and J usage is TRBJ2-1; D perhaps matches TRBD2 (6 bases). Per the germline V gene, CDR1 is LNHDA and CDR2 is SQIVND (reference sequence). The CDR3 length is 17 residues. The V and J ends lost 0 bases and 4 bases respectively, with 16 bases between them. The CDR3 coding sequence is TGTGCCAGTAGTATAGATCCCCCATTGCGGGGTTACAATGAGCAGTTCTTC. Translated, it gives CASSIDPPLRGYNEQFF.

V is TRBV30 and J is TRBJ2-7; TRBD2 matches 7 bases. Germline V CDR1 and CDR2: GTSNPN, SVGIG (reference sequence). The CDR3 spans 17 residues. V shed 0 bases, J shed 4 bases, and the junction held 15 bases outside the gene matches. The CDR3, as DNA: TGTGCCTGGAGTGTACAGCTGGGGGGGGTGCCTCTTTACGAGCAGTACTTC. This sequence encodes CAWSVQLGGVPLYEQYF. Full variable domain (missing parts from reference TRBV30 and TRBJ2-7): SQTIHQWPATLVQPVGSPLSLECTVEGTSNPNLYWYRQAAGRGLQLLFYSVGIGQISSEVPQNLSASRPQDRQFILSSKKLLLSDSGFYLCAWSVQLGGVPLYEQYFGPGTRLTVT.

This chain connects TRBV19 to TRBJ1-1; a weak D match, TRBD1 (6 bases). V lost 3 bases to trimming and J lost 0 bases, with 8 bases between them. CDR1 and CDR2 from the germline V gene are LNHDA and SQIVND (reference sequence). The CDR3 totals 14 residues. CDR3 coding DNA: TGTGCCAGTAGTATCGGACAGATGAACACTGAAGCTTTCTTT. It translates to CASSIGQMNTEAFF. Full variable domain (rest looked up from reference TRBV19 and TRBJ1-1): DGGITQSPKYLFRKEGQNVTLSCEQNLNHDAMYWYRQDPGQGLRLIYYSQIVNDFQKGDIAEGYSVSREKKESFPLTVTSAQKNPTAFYLCASSIGQMNTEAFFGQGTRLTVV.

The V gene is TRBV19, the J gene TRBJ2-1; D could derive from TRBD1 or TRBD2 (5 bases each). There are 15 residues in the CDR3. V gave up 3 bases and J gave up 7 bases, with 16 bases separating them. The V gene's germline CDR1 is LNHDA and CDR2 SQIVND (reference sequence). This CDR3 reads CASSIISVGVNEQFF. The CDR3 DNA follows: TGTGCCAGTAGTATTATTAGCGTGGGGGTAAATGAGCAGTTCTTC.